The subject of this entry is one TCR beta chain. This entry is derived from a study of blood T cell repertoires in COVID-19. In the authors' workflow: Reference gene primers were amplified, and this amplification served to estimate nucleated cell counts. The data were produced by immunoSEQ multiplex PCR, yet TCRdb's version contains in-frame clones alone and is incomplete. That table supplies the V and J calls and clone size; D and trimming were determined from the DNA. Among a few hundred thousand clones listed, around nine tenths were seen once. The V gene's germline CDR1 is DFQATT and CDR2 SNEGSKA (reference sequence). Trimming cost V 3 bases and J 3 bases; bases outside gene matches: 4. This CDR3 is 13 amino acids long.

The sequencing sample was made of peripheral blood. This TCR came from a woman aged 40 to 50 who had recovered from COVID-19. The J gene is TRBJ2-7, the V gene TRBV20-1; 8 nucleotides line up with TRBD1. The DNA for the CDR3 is TGCAGTGCTAGTTCCGACAGGGGCTACGAGCAGTACTTC. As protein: CSASSDRGYEQYF.